A single sample is the source of the 17 T cell receptor beta chains below, sequenced in a study of shared clonotypes between healthy human individuals. Naive CD8 cells lacked CD45RO, underwent positive selection for CCR7 and left out terminally differentiated effector memory CD45RA+ cells. Assay used: immunoSEQ multiplex PCR; TCRdb lists only in-frame clones, some missing. Counted here are roughly 2.1 million clones, just over 90% occurring once; the ten biggest clones make up more than 1.5%. Input material: naive CD8+ T cells from PBMCs. These receptors came from a man younger than 30 in good health. Some clones in this sample may be carry-over from other donors' samples.

The V gene is TRBV13, the J gene TRBJ2-7; TRBD2 aligns across 10 bases. From germline, CDR1 is PRHDT and CDR2 FYEKMQ (reference sequence). The trim removed 5 bases at V and 7 bases at J, leaving 11 bases unmatched. CDR3 size: 15 residues. As DNA, the CDR3 is TGTGCCAGCAGCCCCCAGCGGGAGGGCCTAAGGGAGCAGTACTTC. Protein product: CASSPQREGLREQYF.

The genes are TRBV6-6 and TRBJ1-4; weak D call: TRBD1 (6 bases). This CDR3 comprises 14 residues. Between the trimmed V and J ends, which lost 5 bases and 7 bases, there was a span of 14 bases. Per the germline V gene, CDR1 is MNHNY and CDR2 is SVGAGI (reference sequence). In DNA form, the CDR3 reads TGTGCCAGCAGTGCCGGGACAAGCTCTGAAAAACTGTTTTTT. This gives the protein CASSAGTSSEKLFF.

A note on this clone: This CDR3 is also generated by other DNA sequences in the sample. The CDR3 coding sequence is TGTGCCAGCAGTTTGTCGGGGGGCAATCAGCCCCAGCATTTT. This encodes CASSLSGGNQPQHF. The chain links TRBV27 to TRBJ1-5, with D possibly being TRBD1 (5 bases). Germline V lookup: CDR1 MNHEY, CDR2 SMNVEV (reference sequence). The V gene lost 3 bases and the J gene lost 2 bases, with 8 bases spanning the gap. The length of the CDR3 is 14 residues.

V is TRBV29-1 and J is TRBJ2-1; 8 bases agree with TRBD1. The CDR3 totals 13 residues. Per germline, CDR1 SQVTM and CDR2 ANQGSEA. Trimming cost V 7 bases and J 6 bases; bases outside gene matches: 8. The CDR3 is CSASDREGNEQFF. In DNA form, the CDR3 reads TGCAGCGCATCGGACAGGGAAGGCAATGAGCAGTTCTTC.

V and J are TRBV10-3 and TRBJ1-1, with D uncertain. Looked up from germline, CDR1 is ENHRY and CDR2 is SYGVKD. V lost 2 bases to trimming and J lost 5 bases, with 9 bases between them. The CDR3 is 13 residues long. The CDR3 DNA reads TGTGCCATCAGTGAGGTGGATACGACTGAAGCTTTCTTT. This codes for CAISEVDTTEAFF.

The CDR3 region has the DNA TGTGCCAGCAGCCGAGAGGGGGAGCGGGAAGAGACCCAGTACTTC. This gives the protein CASSREGEREETQYF. The rearrangement uses TRBV4-2 and TRBJ2-5; D is possibly TRBD1 or TRBD2 (6 bases each). Germline CDR1 and CDR2: LGHNA and YNFKEQ. Trimming left V 4 bases short and J 3 bases short, with 15 bases between. There are 15 residues in the CDR3.

The rearrangement links TRBV13 to TRBJ1-2; D uncertain. The CDR3 loop spans 14 amino acids. CDR1 PRHDT and CDR2 FYEKMQ come from the germline V gene (reference sequence). V was cut by 1 base and J by 7 bases, with 13 bases left in between. In DNA, the CDR3 is TGTGCCAGCAGCTTAGACAGAGCGTCGGTTGGCTACACCTTC. This encodes CASSLDRASVGYTF.

This clone appeared a single time. The V call is TRBV30, the J call TRBJ2-3, with TRBD2 matching 9 bases. Germline V gene data show CDR1 as GTSNPN and CDR2 as SVGIG (reference sequence). V trimming: 7 bases; J trimming: 5 bases; junction bases outside the gene matches: 13. The CDR3 is made up of 15 amino acids. The CDR3 nucleotides read TGTGCCTTACAACGTGGTAGCGGGAGCGAAGATACGCAGTATTTT. It encodes CALQRGSGSEDTQYF.

The chain employs TRBV27 and TRBJ2-5, with D possibly TRBD2 on 6 matching bases. Trimming removed 9 bases from V and 5 bases from J, with 16 bases in between. The CDR3 contains 13 residues. Germline V gene lookup returns CDR1 MNHEY and CDR2 SMNVEV (reference sequence). The CDR3 loop reads CASSGRPRETQYF. The CDR3 nucleotides are TGTGCCAGTAGCGGACGGCCCAGGGAGACCCAGTACTTC.

The chain recombines TRBV29-1 with TRBJ1-3; TRBD1 matches 7 bases. Germline V gene lookup returns CDR1 SQVTM and CDR2 ANQGSEA. Trimming at V came to 2 bases and at J to 0 bases, leaving 10 bases not matched to a gene. The CDR3 consists of 17 residues. CDR3 DNA: TGCAGCGTTGAAAGTTGGACGGACAGGACCTCTGGAAACACCATATATTTT. Encoded protein: CSVESWTDRTSGNTIYF.

This clone has a handful of counts. Other DNA variants within this sample encode the same CDR3. The J gene is TRBJ1-5, the V gene TRBV28, with TRBD1 identical over 9 bases. CDR1 is MDHEN, CDR2 SYDVKM, per germline. The CDR3 loop spans 14 amino acids. The V gene end was trimmed by 3 bases and the J gene end by 7 bases; junction bases not matched to a gene: 4. In DNA form, the CDR3 reads TGTGCCAGCAGTTTGGGACAGGGAGACCAGCCCCAGCATTTT. Translated: CASSLGQGDQPQHF.

A few counts support this clone. V is TRBV27 and J is TRBJ1-2; D is possibly TRBD1 (5 bases). This CDR3 has 13 residues. V was cut by 2 bases and J by 7 bases, with 11 bases left in between. Per the germline V gene, CDR1 is MNHEY and CDR2 is SMNVEV (reference sequence). The CDR3 DNA is TGTGCCAGCAGTTTAGGGGGTTTTGGTGGCTACACCTTC. It encodes CASSLGGFGGYTF.

This rearrangement joins TRBV6-1 to TRBJ2-1; D ambiguous. There are 12 residues in the CDR3. Trimming removed 6 bases from V and 4 bases from J, with 7 bases in between. CDR1 and CDR2 from the germline V gene are MNHNS and SASEGT. The CDR3 nucleotides read TGTGCCAGCAGCTCTTTGTACAATGAGCAGTTCTTC. Translation: CASSSLYNEQFF.

The chain has TRBV4-3 and TRBJ1-5, with TRBD1 identical over 7 bases. The junction had 5 bases not matched to a gene; V was cut back by 2 bases and J by 7 bases. Germline V gene sequence: CDR1 LGHNA, CDR2 YSLEER. The CDR3 runs 14 residues. This chain's CDR3 is CASSQNRGVQPQHF. In DNA, the CDR3 is TGCGCCAGCAGCCAAAACAGGGGTGTGCAGCCCCAGCATTTT.

The chain combines TRBV27 with TRBJ2-7; D may be TRBD1 or TRBD2 (5 bases each). The V gene's germline CDR1 is MNHEY and CDR2 SMNVEV (reference sequence). The CDR3 is 16 amino acids. V dropped 5 bases and J dropped 6 bases, with 23 bases sitting between them. The CDR3 region is CASSPFPGTPMREQYF. CDR3 nucleotide sequence: TGTGCCAGCAGTCCATTCCCCGGGACCCCTATGCGCGAGCAGTACTTC.

The chain has TRBV14 and TRBJ1-1; D unclear. The V gene's germline CDR1 is SGHDN and CDR2 FVKESK. Trimming removed 4 bases from V and 5 bases from J, with 11 bases in between. The CDR3 length is 13 residues. The CDR3, as DNA: TGTGCCAGCAGCCTCAACACGGGGACTGAAGCTTTCTTT. Amino acid sequence: CASSLNTGTEAFF. Together with reference TRBV14 and TRBJ1-1, the CDR3 gives the full variable domain: EAGVTQFPSHSVIEKGQTVTLRCDPISGHDNLYWYRRVMGKEIKFLLHFVKESKQDESGMPNNRFLAERTGGTYSTLKVQPAELEDSGVYFCASSLNTGTEAFFGQGTRLTVV.

The genes are TRBV14 and TRBJ2-3; TRBD2 matches 11 bases. Germline loops: CDR1 SGHDN, CDR2 FVKESK. The CDR3 consists of 15 residues. Unmatched junction bases numbered 5, after V lost 3 bases and J lost 6 bases. The CDR3 protein is CASSQGTSGGDTQYF. In DNA form, the CDR3 reads TGTGCCAGCAGCCAGGGGACTAGCGGCGGGGATACGCAGTATTTT. The whole variable domain, remainder taken from reference TRBV14 and TRBJ2-3, is EAGVTQFPSHSVIEKGQTVTLRCDPISGHDNLYWYRRVMGKEIKFLLHFVKESKQDESGMPNNRFLAERTGGTYSTLKVQPAELEDSGVYFCASSQGTSGGDTQYFGPGTRLTVL.